Listed below are T cell receptor beta chains from one sample, sequenced in a study of T cells in Graves' hyperthyroidism and ophthalmopathy. TCRdb re-called the multiplex PCR reads with MiXCR, one entry per CDR3 protein. This table holds more than 450,000 distinct CDR3 sequences, about 20% found once. Sequencing was performed on blood. These receptors all stem from a man aged 35 to 55 with Graves' ophthalmopathy. The CDR3 runs from the conserved cysteine through the conserved F or W. D genes are given only for firm matches. Part of the rows lack a size; the others show once, few, many or a class for expanded clones.

D	V	J	size	DNA	CDR3
NA	TRBV5-1	TRBJ2-3	NA	TGCGCCAGCAGCTCCCTCGCAGTGTGGTATTTT	CASSSLAVWYF
TRBD1	TRBV18	TRBJ2-1	NA	TGTGCCAGCTCACGGACAGGGAAGGGATTCAATGAGCAGTTCTTC	CASSRTGKGFNEQFF
TRBD2	TRBV2	TRBJ2-3	NA	TGTGCTAGCGGGAGGGCCGGCACAGATACGCAGTATTTT	CASGRAGTDTQYF
TRBD1	TRBV12-3/TRBV12-4	TRBJ1-6	NA	TGTGCCAGCAGTCTCGCCGCAGGACAGGGCCCACCCCTCCACTTT	CASSLAAGQGPPLHF
NA	TRBV9	TRBJ2-1	few	TGTGCCAGCAGGGGTCCCGGCTCCTACAATGAGCAGTTCTTC	CASRGPGSYNEQFF
NA	TRBV20-1	TRBJ1-1	few	TGCAGTGCTAGGCCACAAAGCCAAGCTTTCTTT	CSARPQSQAFF
NA	TRBV12-3/TRBV12-4	TRBJ1-1	many	TGTGCCAGCAGACCCCCCGGGGCCTCGAACACTGAAGCTTTCTTT	CASRPPGASNTEAFF
TRBD1	TRBV6-1	TRBJ1-1	once	TGTGCCAGCAGGGGGACAGCCACTGAAGCTTTCTTT	CASRGTATEAFF
NA	TRBV29-1	TRBJ2-7	NA	TGCAGCGGAGGACAGTCCTACGAGCAGTACTTC	CSGGQSYEQYF
NA	TRBV12-3/TRBV12-4	TRBJ2-7	NA	TGTGCCAGCAGTGAGCAAATGAGGGGCGAGCAGTACTTC	CASSEQMRGEQYF
NA	TRBV20-1	TRBJ2-2	NA	TGCAGTGCCACAAAACCGGAGGAGAACACCGGGGAGCTGTTTTTT	CSATKPEENTGELFF
TRBD2	TRBV7-9	TRBJ2-3	few	TGTGCCAGCAGTACCACTAGCGGGGCCAGCACAGATACGCAGTATTTT	CASSTTSGASTDTQYF
NA	TRBV4-1	TRBJ2-5	NA	TGCGCCAGCAGCCAAGCCCCGCCGCGGCGGAGAGAAGAGACCCAGTACTTC	CASSQAPPRRREETQYF
NA	TRBV11-2	TRBJ2-2	many	TGTGCCAGCAGCTCGTTCTCGTCTGTACAATCCGGGGAGCTGTTTTTT	CASSSFSSVQSGELFF
NA	TRBV7-3	TRBJ2-5	NA	TGTGCCAGCAGCCTAACCAGGGACGGAGAGACCCAGTACTTC	CASSLTRDGETQYF
TRBD2	TRBV6-1	TRBJ2-5	few	TGTGCCAGCAGAAGACTAGCGGGGGGGCCAGTAGAGACCCAGTACTTC	CASRRLAGGPVETQYF
TRBD2	TRBV7-2	TRBJ2-2	many	TGTGCCAGCAGCATTTCCGGGACTAGAACCGGGGAGCTGTTTTTT	CASSISGTRTGELFF
NA	TRBV7-9	TRBJ1-2	NA	TGTGCCAGCAGCTTCGACAGTCAGAGTTTCTATGGCTACACCTTC	CASSFDSQSFYGYTF
NA	TRBV20-1	TRBJ1-2	few	TGCAGTGCTTTAGGGGCGGACAGAGGATCTTCTAACTATGGCTACACCTTC	CSALGADRGSSNYGYTF
TRBD1	TRBV19	TRBJ1-1	NA	TGTGCCACCGACCCGGGACAGCTTCAAAGAGGGGCTTTCTTT	CATDPGQLQRGAFF
NA	TRBV10-3	TRBJ1-2	few	TGTGCCATCAGATCGACAGAGAAAAACTATGGCTACACCTTC	CAIRSTEKNYGYTF
NA	TRBV24-1	TRBJ1-5	few	TGTGCCACCAGTGCAGGGGAGAGCAATCAGCCCCAGCATTTT	CATSAGESNQPQHF
NA	TRBV27	TRBJ1-5	few	TGTGCCAGCGGCTTAGGGCCATGGCAGAGCAATCAGCCCCAGCATTTT	CASGLGPWQSNQPQHF
NA	TRBV2	TRBJ2-1	many	TGTGCCAGCAGTGAGGGGGGGCGGGGTTTGAATGAGCAGTTCTTC	CASSEGGRGLNEQFF
TRBD2	TRBV6-2/TRBV6-3	TRBJ2-1	many	TGTGCCAGCAGACCCGGACTAGCGGGAGGGCGCTGGAATGAGCAGTTCTTC	CASRPGLAGGRWNEQFF